A single sample gave rise to the 13 T cell receptor beta chains below, sequenced in a study of blood T cell repertoires in COVID-19 (dated by TCRdb to 2018 to 2020). Library method: the immunoSEQ multiplex PCR assay. TCRdb limited this immuneACCESS table to in-frame rearrangements with V and J called. A share of clones is missing; checked studies link under half to unresolved V genes, and the rest is unexplained. This sample lists roughly 100,000 clones; 75% to 85% were detected once. The ten largest account for 7.5% to 10% of the sample. Sequencing was performed on peripheral blood. The receptors originated from a woman between 65 and 79 years old with acute or convalescent COVID-19.

The CDR3 DNA reads as TGTGCCAGCTCCGCTCTACGGGGTAACACTGAAGCTTTCTTT. Amino acids: CASSALRGNTEAFF. The rearrangement joins TRBV28 to TRBJ1-1; D uncertain. The CDR3 consists of 14 residues. CDR1 is MDHEN, CDR2 SYDVKM, per germline. The germline V and J ends were trimmed by 8 bases and 2 bases, with 15 bases remaining between them. Full variable domain (rest looked up from reference TRBV28 and TRBJ1-1): DVKVTQSSRYLVKRTGEKVFLECVQDMDHENMFWYRQDPGLGLRLIYFSYDVKMKEKGDIPEGYSVSREKKERFSLILESASTNQTSMYLCASSALRGNTEAFFGQGTRLTVV.

This chain uses TRBV2 with TRBJ2-7; D uncertain. The germline V gene encodes CDR1 SNHLY and CDR2 FYNNEI. Trimming shortened V by 6 bases and J by 4 bases, and 4 bases separated the two germline ends. The CDR3 is 10 residues long. CDR3 in DNA: TGTGCCAGCAGCTTGTACGAGCAGTACTTC. Translation: CASSLYEQYF.

The chain links TRBV7-9 to TRBJ1-1; D gene unclear. The germline V and J ends were trimmed by 7 bases and 1 base, with 10 bases remaining between them. Germline values: CDR1 SEHNR, CDR2 FQNEAQ (reference sequence). The CDR3 is 13 amino acids. In DNA form, the CDR3 reads TGTGCCAGCAAAAAAATAGCGAACACTGAAGCTTTCTTT. Its protein is CASKKIANTEAFF.

J is TRBJ1-1 and V is TRBV30; D gene uncertain. CDR1 and CDR2 (germline): GTSNPN, SVGIG (reference sequence). The CDR3 is 16 amino acids. V was clipped by 0 bases and J by 0 bases, with 14 bases between them. The CDR3: CAWSVGLGWVNTEAFF. The CDR3 coding sequence is TGTGCCTGGAGTGTAGGACTTGGTTGGGTGAACACTGAAGCTTTCTTT. Drawing the rest from reference TRBV30 and TRBJ1-1, the complete variable domain is SQTIHQWPATLVQPVGSPLSLECTVEGTSNPNLYWYRQAAGRGLQLLFYSVGIGQISSEVPQNLSASRPQDRQFILSSKKLLLSDSGFYLCAWSVGLGWVNTEAFFGQGTRLTVV.

The V call is TRBV6-2 or TRBV6-3, the J call TRBJ2-3; 7 bases are a match to TRBD2. The V gene's germline CDR1 is MNHEY and CDR2 SVGEGT. The CDR3 length is 15 residues. V was pared by 2 bases and J by 0 bases, with 2 bases of the junction left unmatched. CDR3 sequence reads: CASSYGGGSTDTQYF. CDR3 bases: TGTGCCAGCAGTTACGGGGGGGGGAGCACAGATACGCAGTATTTT.

The rearrangement joins TRBV4-3 to TRBJ2-2, with D tentatively TRBD2 (5 bases). The germline V gene encodes CDR1 LGHNA and CDR2 YSLEER. This CDR3 is built from 17 residues. Deletions cut 0 bases from V and 3 bases from J, with 14 bases between. The CDR3 DNA is TGCGCCAGCAGCCAAGAGCCAGGAGGTTATGACACCGGGGAGCTGTTTTTT. Translated: CASSQEPGGYDTGELFF.

The CDR3 DNA is TGTGCCAGCAGTCCCCGCGGTCGCTTGGGGTTCTTC. Its protein product is CASSPRGRLGFF. J is TRBJ2-1 and V is TRBV28; no clear D gene. The germline V gene has CDR1 MDHEN and CDR2 SYDVKM. The V end was cut by 5 bases, the J end by 15 bases, with 17 bases between. The CDR3 is made up of 12 amino acids. The full variable domain, its missing parts supplied by reference TRBV28 and TRBJ2-1, is DVKVTQSSRYLVKRTGEKVFLECVQDMDHENMFWYRQDPGLGLRLIYFSYDVKMKEKGDIPEGYSVSREKKERFSLILESASTNQTSMYLCASSPRGRLGFFGPGTRLTVL.

This CDR3 is CASRVTENYGYTF. The CDR3 DNA reads TGTGCCAGCAGAGTTACAGAGAACTATGGCTACACCTTC. The genes are TRBV28 and TRBJ1-2; D is uncertain. Trimming stripped 6 bases from V and 2 bases from J, with 10 bases between. The CDR3 covers 13 residues. CDR1 MDHEN and CDR2 SYDVKM come from the germline V gene.

The rearrangement links TRBV3-1 (or the pseudogene TRBV3-2) to TRBJ2-7; D gene uncertain. This CDR3 has 15 residues. Trimming removed 1 base from V and 3 bases from J, with 13 bases in between. Germline-derived CDR1 and CDR2 are LGHDT and YNNKEL (reference sequence). The CDR3 bases are TGTGCCAGCAGCCAAGGGAGCGATACTTTCTACGAGCAGTACTTC. It translates to CASSQGSDTFYEQYF.

This chain links TRBV10-3 with TRBJ2-3, with 7 bases identical to TRBD2. The CDR3 covers 16 residues. V dropped 0 bases and J dropped 6; count of bases not matched to a gene: 9. Germline V CDR1 and CDR2: ENHRY, SYGVKD. The chain's CDR3 is CAISESERGSGDTQYF. The CDR3 coding sequence is TGTGCCATCAGTGAGTCTGAGCGGGGATCGGGGGATACGCAGTATTTT.

This chain connects TRBV18 to TRBJ2-7; 9 bases agree with TRBD2. Germline V gene sequence: CDR1 KGHSH, CDR2 LQKENI. The length of the CDR3 is 15 residues. V dropped 0 bases and J dropped 1; count of bases not matched to a gene: 1. The CDR3 sequence is CASSPPLAGSYEQYF. In DNA form, the CDR3 reads TGTGCCAGCTCACCACCTCTAGCGGGGTCCTACGAGCAGTACTTC.

The CDR3 DNA reads TGTGCCAGCAGCCAAACAGGGGCGGGCACCGGGGAGCTGTTTTTT. Protein sequence: CASSQTGAGTGELFF. The chain recombines TRBV5-8 with TRBJ2-2; TRBD1 aligns across 7 bases. V lost 4 bases to trimming and J lost 4 bases; unmatched junction nucleotides: 7. Per the germline V gene, CDR1 is SGHTS and CDR2 is YDEGEE. The CDR3 extends over 15 amino acids.

The rearrangement uses TRBV5-1 and TRBJ2-1; TRBD1 matches 9 bases. The CDR3 extends over 15 amino acids. The V gene's germline CDR1 is SGHRS and CDR2 YFSETQ. J lost 2 bases, V lost 4 bases, and 4 bases had no gene match. The CDR3 protein is CASSPGQGTYNEQFF. CDR3 nucleotide sequence: TGCGCCAGCAGCCCGGGACAGGGAACCTACAATGAGCAGTTCTTC.